Following are 24 T cell receptor beta chains from one sample sequenced in a study of blood T cell repertoires in COVID-19. TCRdb keeps only in-frame clones here, not all; method: immunoSEQ multiplex PCR. The table records some 400,000 clones, 81% of them present only once. Sequenced: peripheral blood. Receptor source: a human donor with acute or convalescent COVID-19. The donor label of this sample is uncertain.

The chain couples TRBV7-8 to TRBJ2-1; TRBD2 matches at 14 bases. J lost 5 bases, V lost 6 bases, and 15 bases had no gene match. Germline V gives CDR1 SGHVS, CDR2 FQNEAQ. The CDR3 has 19 residues. The DNA for the CDR3 is TGTGCCAGCAGTTATCACGCGGGACTAGCGGGAGTGGGAAACAATGAGCAGTTCTTC. Amino acid sequence: CASSYHAGLAGVGNNEQFF.

This clone was counted between two and nine times. The chain joins TRBV5-1 to TRBJ1-1, with unresolved D. CDR1 is SGHRS and CDR2 is YFSETQ in the germline V gene. This CDR3 region has 14 residues. With 0 bases removed from V and 2 bases from J, the gap between germline ends came to 8 bases. In DNA, the CDR3 is TGCGCCAGCAGCTTGGGTGGCCACAACACTGAAGCTTTCTTT. This translates into CASSLGGHNTEAFF.

The chain combines TRBV5-6 with TRBJ2-3; TRBD2 might be the D (6 bases). Germline CDR1 is SGHDT and CDR2 is YYEEEE. The CDR3 consists of 16 residues. Trimming cost V 0 bases and J 4 bases, with 15 bases left between them. The CDR3 sequence: CASSLALVGGADTQYF. CDR3 nucleotides: TGTGCCAGCAGCTTGGCGTTGGTGGGCGGGGCAGATACGCAGTATTTT. The full variable domain, with the rest looked up from reference TRBV5-6 and TRBJ2-3, is DAGVTQSPTHLIKTRGQQVTLRCSPKSGHDTVSWYQQALGQGPQFIFQYYEEEERQRGNFPDRFSGHQFPNYSSELNVNALLLGDSALYLCASSLALVGGADTQYFGPGTRLTVL.

Points on this clone: The same CDR3 arises from other DNA sequences in this sample as well. The rearrangement joins TRBV6-5 to TRBJ1-1, with unresolved D. CDR1 and CDR2 from the germline V gene are MNHEY and SVGAGI. The CDR3 sequence is 12 residues long. V lost 2 bases to trimming and J lost 5 bases, with 6 bases between them. The DNA of the CDR3 is TGTGCCAGCAGTTACGGAGGGACTGAAGCTTTCTTT. It yields the protein CASSYGGTEAFF.

This clone was seen just once. CDR3 region: CASWGENTEAFF. CDR3 sequence (DNA): TGCGCCAGCTGGGGGGAGAACACTGAAGCTTTCTTT. The gene calls are TRBV10-2 and TRBJ1-1; D is perhaps TRBD1 (5 bases). Germline V lookup: CDR1 WSHSY, CDR2 SAAADI. The CDR3 sequence is 12 residues long. Trimming cost V 8 bases and J 1 base, with 8 bases left between them.

The rearrangement joins TRBV29-1 to TRBJ1-2, with D maybe TRBD1 (6 bases). The CDR3 consists of 11 residues. Trimming left V 7 bases short and J 8 bases short, with 14 bases between. Germline-derived CDR1 and CDR2 are SQVTM and ANQGSEA. CDR3 residues: CSALQGGGYTF. CDR3 in DNA: TGCAGCGCCCTACAGGGCGGGGGCTACACCTTC.

The V and J genes are TRBV9 and TRBJ2-7, with TRBD2 matching 11 bases. The length of the CDR3 is 15 residues. V dropped 4 bases and J dropped 2; count of bases not matched to a gene: 5. Germline loops: CDR1 SGDLS, CDR2 YYNGEE. The CDR3 sequence is CASSPGTSGAYEQYF. The DNA for the CDR3 is TGTGCCAGCAGCCCAGGGACTAGCGGAGCCTACGAGCAGTACTTC.

The chain's CDR3 is CASSFSGTNEKLFF. For the CDR3, the DNA is TGTGCCAGCAGTTTTAGCGGAACTAATGAAAAACTGTTTTTT. The genes are TRBV28 and TRBJ1-4; D gene unclear. This CDR3 is 14 amino acids long. Trimming stripped 3 bases from V and 1 base from J, with 6 bases between. Germline V gene data show CDR1 as MDHEN and CDR2 as SYDVKM.

This clone was counted a single time. The chain links TRBV19 to TRBJ2-7; a possible D gene is TRBD2 (6 bases). V gave up 4 bases and J gave up 2 bases, with 15 bases separating them. The CDR3 is made up of 15 amino acids. In germline, CDR1 is LNHDA, CDR2 SQIVND (reference sequence). Written as DNA, the CDR3 is TGTGCCAGTAGTACGGCGAAACGGGGGACCTACGAGCAGTACTTC. It is translated as CASSTAKRGTYEQYF.

The chain joins TRBV3-1 (or the pseudogene TRBV3-2) to TRBJ2-3; 11 bases match TRBD2. The CDR3 has 21 amino acids. V was clipped by 0 bases and J by 3 bases; unmatched bases: 17. Germline V gene lookup returns CDR1 LGHDT and CDR2 YNNKEL (reference sequence). The CDR3 sequence: CASSQEEGLAGGGLYTDTQYF. DNA for the CDR3: TGTGCCAGCAGCCAAGAGGAGGGGCTAGCGGGGGGTGGTCTGTATACAGATACGCAGTATTTT.

As for this clone: The sample carries other DNA sequences with the same CDR3. The gene calls are TRBV30 and TRBJ1-2; D unresolved. Deletions cut 5 bases from V and 6 bases from J, with 16 bases between. Germline V CDR1 and CDR2: GTSNPN, SVGIG (reference sequence). This CDR3 is 13 amino acids long. CDR3 coding DNA: TGTGCCTGGGGTCGCGGGGAATTCGATGGCTACACCTTC. Protein: CAWGRGEFDGYTF.

The chain has TRBV9 and TRBJ1-2, with TRBD1 as a possible D gene (5 bases). Germline loops: CDR1 SGDLS, CDR2 YYNGEE. The CDR3 is 14 residues long. V was pared by 0 bases and J by 5 bases, with 11 bases between. In DNA form, the CDR3 reads TGTGCCAGCAGCGTAGCTCAGGGTAATTATGGCTACACCTTC. It codes for CASSVAQGNYGYTF. The full variable domain, with the rest looked up from reference TRBV9 and TRBJ1-2, is DSGVTQTPKHLITATGQRVTLRCSPRSGDLSVYWYQQSLDQGLQFLIQYYNGEERAKGNILERFSAQQFPDLHSELNLSSLELGDSALYFCASSVAQGNYGYTFGSGTRLTVV.

The chain employs TRBV7-6 and TRBJ1-2; D possibly corresponds to TRBD1 (5 bases). The V end was cut by 4 bases, the J end by 0 bases, with 12 bases between. CDR1 is SGHVS and CDR2 is FNYEAQ in the germline V gene. This CDR3 is built from 15 residues. DNA of the CDR3: TGTGCCAGCAGCTCGTCAGGGTACTCTAACTATGGCTACACCTTC. Translation gives CASSSSGYSNYGYTF.

V usage is TRBV5-1 and J usage is TRBJ1-4; TRBD1 agrees at 8 bases. The V gene's germline CDR1 is SGHRS and CDR2 YFSETQ. The trim removed 2 bases at V and 8 bases at J, leaving 5 bases unmatched. The CDR3 extends over 14 amino acids. Here the CDR3 DNA reads TGCGCCAGCAGCTTCCAGGGGGCCGGGGAAAAACTGTTTTTT. Translation gives CASSFQGAGEKLFF. Combining the CDR3 with reference TRBV5-1 and TRBJ1-4 gives the whole variable domain KAGVTQTPRYLIKTRGQQVTLSCSPISGHRSVSWYQQTPGQGLQFLFEYFSETQRNKGNFPGRFSGRQFSNSRSEMNVSTLELGDSALYLCASSFQGAGEKLFFGSGTQLSVL.

This clone has just a few counts. This chain connects TRBV18 to TRBJ2-7; 9 bases align to TRBD2. The germline CDR1 and CDR2 sequences are KGHSH and LQKENI. The ends lost 1 base at V and 7 bases at J; junction bases unmatched: 8. This CDR3 has 15 amino acids. This CDR3 reads CASSPRRREGEEQYF. As DNA, the CDR3 is TGTGCCAGCTCACCACGTCGGCGGGAGGGTGAAGAGCAGTACTTC. Combining the CDR3 with reference TRBV18 and TRBJ2-7 gives the whole variable domain NAGVMQNPRHLVRRRGQEARLRCSPMKGHSHVYWYRQLPEEGLKFMVYLQKENIIDESGMPKERFSAEFPKEGPSILRIQQVVRGDSAAYFCASSPRRREGEEQYFGPGTRLTVT.

This chain's CDR3 is CASSLGAPKPLHF. CDR3 sequence (DNA): TGTGCCAGCAGCTTAGGGGCCCCGAAACCCCTCCACTTT. The rearrangement joins TRBV5-6 to TRBJ1-6; maybe TRBD1 (5 bases). CDR1 SGHDT and CDR2 YYEEEE come from the germline V gene. Trimming removed 2 bases at V and 12 bases at J, with 12 bases between. The CDR3 is made up of 13 amino acids.

The chain uses TRBV9 and TRBJ1-2; D uncertain. Germline CDR1 and CDR2: SGDLS and YYNGEE. This CDR3 has 15 residues. Trimming stripped 3 bases from V and 5 bases from J, with 17 bases between. This CDR3 reads CASSASEVQGYGYTF. The CDR3 nucleotides are TGTGCCAGCAGCGCGTCGGAGGTTCAAGGATATGGCTACACCTTC.

The rearrangement joins TRBV15 to TRBJ1-1; no definite D call. Trimming took 2 bases from V and 8 from J, leaving 12 bases between them. This CDR3 region has 13 residues. The V gene's germline CDR1 is LNHNV and CDR2 YYDKDF (reference sequence). For the CDR3, the DNA is TGTGCCACCAGCAGACCCCCAACGCGGGAAGCTTTCTTT. Residues: CATSRPPTREAFF.

The J gene is TRBJ1-2, the V gene TRBV6-5, with D unclear. CDR1 MNHEY and CDR2 SVGAGI come from the germline V gene. This CDR3 contains 15 residues. Trimming left V 6 bases short and J 4 bases short, with 18 bases between. The CDR3 region has the DNA TGTGCCAGCAGCCTCACGAGGGTACTCGGCTATGGCTACACCTTC. As protein: CASSLTRVLGYGYTF.

In this sample, this clone turned up once. The chain's CDR3 is CAITRQGLGTEAFF. The CDR3, as DNA: TGTGCCATCACCCGACAGGGACTGGGGACTGAAGCTTTCTTT. This chain links TRBV10-3 with TRBJ1-1; TRBD1 agrees at 7 bases. CDR1 is ENHRY, CDR2 SYGVKD, per germline. This CDR3 has 14 amino acids. V trimming: 7 bases; J trimming: 5 bases; junction bases outside the gene matches: 10.

The gene calls are TRBV18 and TRBJ2-1; 11 nucleotides line up with TRBD2. There are 18 residues in the CDR3. CDR1 is KGHSH, CDR2 LQKENI, per germline. The trim removed 3 bases at V and 2 bases at J, leaving 9 bases unmatched. CDR3 sequence (DNA): TGTGCCAGCTCACCCCGGGATAGCGGGGGGGGGACCTACAATGAGCAGTTCTTC. Amino acids: CASSPRDSGGGTYNEQFF. The full variable domain, in which reference TRBV18 and TRBJ2-1 provide the parts outside the CDR3, is NAGVMQNPRHLVRRRGQEARLRCSPMKGHSHVYWYRQLPEEGLKFMVYLQKENIIDESGMPKERFSAEFPKEGPSILRIQQVVRGDSAAYFCASSPRDSGGGTYNEQFFGPGTRLTVL.

The chain combines TRBV4-1 with TRBJ1-5; 7 bases match TRBD1. The germline V gene encodes CDR1 MGHRA and CDR2 YSYEKL. J lost 5 bases, V lost 4 bases, and 8 bases had no gene match. The CDR3 sequence is 15 residues long. CDR3 DNA sequence: TGCGCCAGCAGCCGGAGACAGGGTGCGTATCAGCCCCAGCATTTT. Translation: CASSRRQGAYQPQHF.

The V and J genes are TRBV5-8 and TRBJ2-7; the match to TRBD1 covers 9 bases. The junction had 7 bases not matched to a gene; V was cut back by 2 bases and J by 4 bases. This CDR3 contains 15 residues. Germline CDR1 SGHTS, CDR2 YDEGEE. CDR3 sequence reads: CASSFGTGTLYEQYF. The CDR3 region has the DNA TGTGCCAGCAGCTTCGGGACAGGGACTTTATACGAGCAGTACTTC.

This rearrangement joins TRBV13 to TRBJ2-3; unclear D gene. CDR3 length: 15 residues. Trimming cost V 1 base and J 6 bases, with 14 bases left between them. CDR1 is PRHDT and CDR2 is FYEKMQ in the germline V gene (reference sequence). DNA of the CDR3: TGTGCCAGCAGCTTAGAGGATTCTAGGTGGGATACGCAGTATTTT. Amino acid sequence: CASSLEDSRWDTQYF.